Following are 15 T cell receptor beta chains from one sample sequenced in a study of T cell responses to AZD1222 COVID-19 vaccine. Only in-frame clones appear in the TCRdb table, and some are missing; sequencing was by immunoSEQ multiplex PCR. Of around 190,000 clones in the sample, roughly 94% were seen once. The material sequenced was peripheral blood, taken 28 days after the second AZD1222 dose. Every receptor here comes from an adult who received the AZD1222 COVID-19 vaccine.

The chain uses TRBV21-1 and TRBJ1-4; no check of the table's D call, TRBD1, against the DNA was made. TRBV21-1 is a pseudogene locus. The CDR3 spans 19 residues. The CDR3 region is CASSKVRRQGENRDEKLFF. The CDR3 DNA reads TGTGCCAGCAGCAAAGTCCGACGACAGGGCGAAAACAGGGATGAAAAACTGTTTTTT.

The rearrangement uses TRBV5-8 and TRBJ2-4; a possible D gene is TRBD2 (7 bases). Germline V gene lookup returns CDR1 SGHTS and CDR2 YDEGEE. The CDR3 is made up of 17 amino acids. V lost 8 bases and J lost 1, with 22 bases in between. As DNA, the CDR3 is TGTGCCAGTGGGGGCGGGAGAATATCGGTGGCCAAAAACATTCAGTACTTC. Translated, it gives CASGGGRISVAKNIQYF.

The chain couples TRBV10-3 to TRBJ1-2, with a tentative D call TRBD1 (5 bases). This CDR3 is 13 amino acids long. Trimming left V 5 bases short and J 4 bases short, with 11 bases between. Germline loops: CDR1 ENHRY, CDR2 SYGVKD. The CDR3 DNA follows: TGTGCCATCAGTAGGGACCCAACCTATGGCTACACCTTC. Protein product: CAISRDPTYGYTF.

CDR3 region: CASSLALIGTGGYGYTF. The CDR3 DNA follows: TGTGCCAGCAGCTTAGCGCTAATTGGGACAGGGGGTTATGGCTACACCTTC. The chain carries TRBV7-9 and TRBJ1-2; TRBD1 agrees at 11 bases. CDR3 length: 17 amino acids. Germline V gives CDR1 SEHNR, CDR2 FQNEAQ (reference sequence). V dropped 0 bases and J dropped 5; count of bases not matched to a gene: 8.

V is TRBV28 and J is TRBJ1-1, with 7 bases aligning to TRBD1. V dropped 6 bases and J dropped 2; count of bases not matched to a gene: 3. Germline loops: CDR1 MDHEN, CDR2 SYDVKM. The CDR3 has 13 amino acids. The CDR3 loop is CASRGQSNTEAFF. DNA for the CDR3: TGTGCCAGCAGGGGACAGTCAAACACTGAAGCTTTCTTT.

CDR3 coding DNA: TGTGCCAGCAGTTACGGAGAGACAGGGGGCCGTGGCTACACCTTC. Residues: CASSYGETGGRGYTF. The rearrangement links TRBV6-5 to TRBJ1-2, with TRBD1 matching over 10 bases. The trim removed 2 bases at V and 7 bases at J, leaving 7 bases unmatched. CDR1 is MNHEY, CDR2 SVGAGI, per germline. This CDR3 contains 15 residues.

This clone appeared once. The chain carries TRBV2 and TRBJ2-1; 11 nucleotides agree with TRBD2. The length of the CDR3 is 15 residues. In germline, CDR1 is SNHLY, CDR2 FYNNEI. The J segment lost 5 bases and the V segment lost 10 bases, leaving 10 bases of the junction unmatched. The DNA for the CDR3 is TGTGCCACCAGGTGGGGACTAGCGGTCAACAATGAGCAGTTCTTC. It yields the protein CATRWGLAVNNEQFF.

The CDR3 DNA is TGTGCCAGCAGCTTAGCCCGGGGGAAGGCAGTAGCATCCTACGAGCAGTACTTC. Protein: CASSLARGKAVASYEQYF. The V gene is TRBV11-3, the J gene TRBJ2-7; D perhaps matches TRBD2 (6 bases). V lost 1 base, J lost 1 base, and 20 bases lay in between. This CDR3 has 18 residues. CDR1 and CDR2 from the germline V gene are SGHNT and YENEEA. Full variable domain (missing parts from reference TRBV11-3 and TRBJ2-7): EAGVVQSPRYKIIEKKQPVAFWCNPISGHNTLYWYLQNLGQGPELLIRYENEEAVDDSQLPKDRFSAERLKGVDSTLKIQPAELGDSAVYLCASSLARGKAVASYEQYFGPGTRLTVT.

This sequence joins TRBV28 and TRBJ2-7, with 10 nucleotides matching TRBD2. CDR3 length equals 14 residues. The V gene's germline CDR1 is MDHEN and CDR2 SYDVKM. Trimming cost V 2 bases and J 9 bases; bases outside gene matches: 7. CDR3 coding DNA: TGTGCCAGCAGTTTACTAGCGGGAGCTGGAGGGCAGTACTTC. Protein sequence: CASSLLAGAGGQYF.

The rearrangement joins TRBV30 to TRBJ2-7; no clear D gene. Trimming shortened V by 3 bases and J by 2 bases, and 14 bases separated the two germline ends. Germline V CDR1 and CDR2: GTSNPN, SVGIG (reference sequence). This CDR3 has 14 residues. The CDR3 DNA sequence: TGTGCCTGGAGCTCCCTCCCTGGCACCTACGAGCAGTACTTC. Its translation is CAWSSLPGTYEQYF.

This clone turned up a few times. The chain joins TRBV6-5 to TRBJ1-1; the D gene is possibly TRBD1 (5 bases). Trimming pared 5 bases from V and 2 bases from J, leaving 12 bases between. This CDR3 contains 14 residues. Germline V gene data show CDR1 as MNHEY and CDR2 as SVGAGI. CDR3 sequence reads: CASSTTVFNTEAFF. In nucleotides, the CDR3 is TGTGCCAGCAGTACGACAGTGTTTAACACTGAAGCTTTCTTT.

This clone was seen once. The CDR3 sequence is CASSIGRLEQYF. CDR3 in DNA: TGTGCCAGTAGTATAGGTCGTCTTGAGCAGTACTTC. The chain is built from TRBV19 and TRBJ2-7; D gene unclear. The CDR3 covers 12 residues. V lost 1 base and J lost 7, with 8 bases in between. The germline V gene encodes CDR1 LNHDA and CDR2 SQIVND (reference sequence).

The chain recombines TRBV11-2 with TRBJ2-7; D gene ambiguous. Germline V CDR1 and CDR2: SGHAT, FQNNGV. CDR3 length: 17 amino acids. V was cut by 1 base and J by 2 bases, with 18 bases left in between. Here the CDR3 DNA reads TGTGCCAGCAGCTTAGTAGGCACGGCAGGCAGCCCCTACGAGCAGTACTTC. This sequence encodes CASSLVGTAGSPYEQYF.

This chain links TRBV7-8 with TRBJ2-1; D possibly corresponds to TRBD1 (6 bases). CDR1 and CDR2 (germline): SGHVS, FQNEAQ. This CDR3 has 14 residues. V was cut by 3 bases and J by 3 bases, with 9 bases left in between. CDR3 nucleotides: TGTGCCAGCAGCTTTTCACAGGGCTACAATGAGCAGTTCTTC. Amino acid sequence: CASSFSQGYNEQFF.

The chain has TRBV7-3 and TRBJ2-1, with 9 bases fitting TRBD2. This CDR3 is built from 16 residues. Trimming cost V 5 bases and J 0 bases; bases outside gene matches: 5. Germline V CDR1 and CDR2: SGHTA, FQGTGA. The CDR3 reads CASSPGGGGSYNEQFF. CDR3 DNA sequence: TGTGCCAGCAGCCCAGGCGGGGGGGGCTCCTACAATGAGCAGTTCTTC.